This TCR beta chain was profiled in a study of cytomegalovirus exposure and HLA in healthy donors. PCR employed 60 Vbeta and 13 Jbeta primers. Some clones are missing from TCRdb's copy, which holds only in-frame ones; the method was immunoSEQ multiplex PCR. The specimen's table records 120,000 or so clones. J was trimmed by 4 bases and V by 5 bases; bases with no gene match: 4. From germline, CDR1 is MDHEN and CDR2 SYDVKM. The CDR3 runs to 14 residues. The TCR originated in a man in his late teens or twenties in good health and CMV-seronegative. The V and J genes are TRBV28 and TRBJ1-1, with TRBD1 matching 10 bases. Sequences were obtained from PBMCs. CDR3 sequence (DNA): TGTGCCAGCAGTCGTGACAGGGGGCTCACTGAAGCTTTCTTT. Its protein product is CASSRDRGLTEAFF. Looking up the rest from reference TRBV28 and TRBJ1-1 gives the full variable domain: DVKVTQSSRYLVKRTGEKVFLECVQDMDHENMFWYRQDPGLGLRLIYFSYDVKMKEKGDIPEGYSVSREKKERFSLILESASTNQTSMYLCASSRDRGLTEAFFGQGTRLTVV.